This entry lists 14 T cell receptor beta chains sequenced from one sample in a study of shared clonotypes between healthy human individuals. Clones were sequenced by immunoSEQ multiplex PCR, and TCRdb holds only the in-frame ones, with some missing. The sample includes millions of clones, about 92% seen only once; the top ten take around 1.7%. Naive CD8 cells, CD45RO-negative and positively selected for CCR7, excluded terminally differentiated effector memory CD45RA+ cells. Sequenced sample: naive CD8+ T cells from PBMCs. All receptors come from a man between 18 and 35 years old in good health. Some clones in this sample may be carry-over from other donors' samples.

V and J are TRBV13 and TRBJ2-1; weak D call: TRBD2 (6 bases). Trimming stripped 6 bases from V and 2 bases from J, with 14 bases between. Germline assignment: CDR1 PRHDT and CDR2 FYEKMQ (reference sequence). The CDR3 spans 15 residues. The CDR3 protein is CASSPREPPYNEQFF. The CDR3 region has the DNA TGTGCCAGCAGTCCCCGGGAGCCGCCCTACAATGAGCAGTTCTTC.

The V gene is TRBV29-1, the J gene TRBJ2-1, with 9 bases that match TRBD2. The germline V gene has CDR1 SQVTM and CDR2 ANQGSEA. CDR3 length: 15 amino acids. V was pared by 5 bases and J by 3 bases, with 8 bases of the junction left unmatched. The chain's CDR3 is CSVPRLAGFYNEQFF. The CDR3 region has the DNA TGCAGCGTTCCCCGGCTAGCGGGATTCTACAATGAGCAGTTCTTC.

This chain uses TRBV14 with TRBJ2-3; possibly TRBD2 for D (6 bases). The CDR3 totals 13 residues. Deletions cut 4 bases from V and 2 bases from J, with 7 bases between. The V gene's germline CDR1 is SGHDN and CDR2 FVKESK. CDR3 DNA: TGTGCCAGCAGCCGGGACTTCACAGATACGCAGTATTTT. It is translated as CASSRDFTDTQYF.

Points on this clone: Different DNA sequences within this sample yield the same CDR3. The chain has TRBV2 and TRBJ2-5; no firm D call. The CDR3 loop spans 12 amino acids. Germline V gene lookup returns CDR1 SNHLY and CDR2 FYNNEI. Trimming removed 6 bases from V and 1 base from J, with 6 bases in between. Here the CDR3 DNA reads TGTGCCAGCAGGGCAGTCCAAGAGACCCAGTACTTC. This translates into CASRAVQETQYF.

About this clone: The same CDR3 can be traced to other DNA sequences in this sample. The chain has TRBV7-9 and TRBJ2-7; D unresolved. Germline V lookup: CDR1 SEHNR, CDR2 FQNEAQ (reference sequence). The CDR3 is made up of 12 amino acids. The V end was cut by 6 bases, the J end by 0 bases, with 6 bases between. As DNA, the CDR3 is TGTGCCAGCAGTCAAAGCTCCTACGAGCAGTACTTC. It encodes CASSQSSYEQYF.

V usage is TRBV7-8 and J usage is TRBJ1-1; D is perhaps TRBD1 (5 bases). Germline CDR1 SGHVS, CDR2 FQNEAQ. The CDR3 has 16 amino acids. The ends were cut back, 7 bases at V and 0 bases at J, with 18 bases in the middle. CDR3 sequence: CASTSREGALNTEAFF. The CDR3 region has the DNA TGTGCCAGCACCTCCCGGGAAGGGGCCTTGAACACTGAAGCTTTCTTT.

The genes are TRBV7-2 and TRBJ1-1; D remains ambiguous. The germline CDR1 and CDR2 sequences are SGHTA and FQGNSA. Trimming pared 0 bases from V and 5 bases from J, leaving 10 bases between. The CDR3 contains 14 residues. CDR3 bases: TGTGCCAGCAGCTTAGCTCCCCCCGGGACTGAAGCTTTCTTT. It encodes CASSLAPPGTEAFF.

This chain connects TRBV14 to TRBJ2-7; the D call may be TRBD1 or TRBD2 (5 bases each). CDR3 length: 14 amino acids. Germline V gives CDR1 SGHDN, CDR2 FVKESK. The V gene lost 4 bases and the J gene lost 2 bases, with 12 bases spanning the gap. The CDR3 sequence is CASSLGRGAYEQYF. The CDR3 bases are TGTGCCAGCAGCCTGGGTAGGGGAGCCTACGAGCAGTACTTC.

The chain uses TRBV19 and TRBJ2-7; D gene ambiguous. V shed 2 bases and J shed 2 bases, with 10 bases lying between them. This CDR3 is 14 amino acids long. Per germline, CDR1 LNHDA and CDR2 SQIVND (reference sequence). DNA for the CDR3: TGTGCCAGTAGTATAAGGCACCAAACCTACGAGCAGTACTTC. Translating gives CASSIRHQTYEQYF.

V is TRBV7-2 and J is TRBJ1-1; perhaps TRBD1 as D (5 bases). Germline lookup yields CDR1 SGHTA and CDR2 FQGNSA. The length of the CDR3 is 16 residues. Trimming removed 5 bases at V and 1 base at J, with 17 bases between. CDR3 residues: CASSQGTGLGNTEAFF. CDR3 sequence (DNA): TGTGCCAGCAGCCAGGGAACAGGTCTGGGGAACACTGAAGCTTTCTTT.

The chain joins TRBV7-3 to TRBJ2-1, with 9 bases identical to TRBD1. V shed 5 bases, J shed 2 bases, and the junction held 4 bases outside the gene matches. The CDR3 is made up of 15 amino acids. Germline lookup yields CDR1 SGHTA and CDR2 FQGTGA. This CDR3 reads CASSQRQGAYNEQFF. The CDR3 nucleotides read TGTGCCAGCAGCCAAAGACAGGGGGCCTACAATGAGCAGTTCTTC.

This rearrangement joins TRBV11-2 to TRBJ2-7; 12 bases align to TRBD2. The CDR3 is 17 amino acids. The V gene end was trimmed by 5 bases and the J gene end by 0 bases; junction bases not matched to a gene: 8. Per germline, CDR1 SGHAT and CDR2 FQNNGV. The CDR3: CASSGAGTSGPSYEQYF. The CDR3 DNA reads TGTGCCAGCAGCGGCGCCGGGACTAGCGGGCCCTCCTACGAGCAGTACTTC.

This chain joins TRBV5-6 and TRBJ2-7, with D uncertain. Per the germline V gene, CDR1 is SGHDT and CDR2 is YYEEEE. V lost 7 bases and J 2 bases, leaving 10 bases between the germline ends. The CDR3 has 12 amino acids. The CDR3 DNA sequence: TGTGCCAGCGCTGGACCAGCCTACGAGCAGTACTTC. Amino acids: CASAGPAYEQYF.

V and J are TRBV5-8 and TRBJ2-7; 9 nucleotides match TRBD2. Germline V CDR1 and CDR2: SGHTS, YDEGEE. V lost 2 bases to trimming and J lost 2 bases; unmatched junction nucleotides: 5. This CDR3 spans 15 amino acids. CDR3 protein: CASSFRLAVTYEQYF. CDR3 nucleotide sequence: TGTGCCAGCAGCTTCCGACTAGCGGTGACCTACGAGCAGTACTTC.